These T cell receptor beta chains were read from a single sample in a study of T cell responses to AZD1222 COVID-19 vaccine. Clones were read by immunoSEQ multiplex PCR, and TCRdb kept only the in-frame ones, dropping some. This sample yields tens of thousands of clones, of which about 88% are seen a single time; less than 8.5% belongs to the top ten. The sample here was peripheral blood, taken 28 days after the second AZD1222 dose. The receptors stem from an adult who received the AZD1222 COVID-19 vaccine. Both conserved end residues are part of each CDR3. A D gene is named only where the DNA matches it firmly. Some rows have no size entry. The others give once, few or many, or a class for an expanded clone.

size	D	J	V	CDR3	DNA
many	.	TRBJ2-3	TRBV9	CASSVELAKDTQYF	TGTGCCAGCAGCGTAGAGCTAGCTAAAGATACGCAGTATTTT
once	.	TRBJ2-2	TRBV28	CASSYFFRVGQPTNTGELFF	TGTGCCAGCAGTTACTTCTTTCGTGTGGGGCAGCCCACGAACACCGGGGAGCTGTTTTTT
medium-sized	.	TRBJ2-7	TRBV18	CASSPDLGGDLREQYF	TGTGCCAGCTCACCGGACCTAGGGGGTGACCTGCGCGAGCAGTACTTC
.	.	TRBJ1-1	TRBV18	CASSPSRKSNMNTEAFF	TGTGCCAGCTCCCCAAGCAGGAAATCGAACATGAACACTGAAGCTTTCTTT
once	TRBD2	TRBJ2-1	TRBV7-8	CASSKLAGGYNEQFF	TGTGCCAGCAGCAAACTAGCGGGAGGCTACAATGAGCAGTTCTTC
.	.	TRBJ2-5	TRBV5-1	CASSLFLQGSQETQYF	TGCGCCAGCAGCTTGTTTTTACAGGGTAGTCAAGAGACCCAGTACTTC
.	TRBD2	TRBJ2-1	TRBV5-4	CASSPGLGSGNEQFF	TGTGCCAGCAGCCCGGGACTAGGCAGCGGCAATGAGCAGTTCTTC
many	TRBD2	TRBJ2-2	TRBV7-9	CASSPRWEGPRGTGELFF	TGTGCCAGCAGCCCGCGGTGGGAGGGCCCTCGGGGGACCGGGGAGCTGTTTTTT
.	.	TRBJ1-1	TRBV6-5	CASNKRDRNTEAFF	TGTGCCAGCAATAAACGGGATAGGAACACTGAAGCTTTCTTT
.	TRBD1	TRBJ1-4	TRBV19	CASNQGALDEKLFF	TGTGCCAGTAATCAGGGGGCGCTAGATGAAAAACTGTTTTTT
.	TRBD1	TRBJ1-1	TRBV6-2/TRBV6-3	CASSEDRVGAFF	TGTGCCAGCAGTGAGGACAGGGTTGGGGCTTTCTTT
.	TRBD2	TRBJ2-1	TRBV6-6	CASSYPPLAEYNEQFF	TGTGCCAGCAGTTACCCCCCACTAGCGGAGTACAATGAGCAGTTCTTC
.	.	TRBJ2-1	TRBV4-2	CASRAQRGGTDNEQFF	TGTGCCAGCAGAGCCCAAAGGGGAGGGACAGACAATGAGCAGTTCTTC
.	TRBD1	TRBJ1-1	TRBV5-1	CASSLAGTGNTEAFF	TGCGCCAGCAGCTTGGCCGGGACAGGGAACACTGAAGCTTTCTTT
.	.	TRBJ1-1	TRBV6-5	CASHEPGRKNTEAFF	TGTGCCAGCCACGAGCCGGGACGTAAGAACACTGAAGCTTTCTTT
.	TRBD1	TRBJ1-1	TRBV10-2	CASTVTGSGTEAFF	TGCGCCAGCACCGTGACAGGGTCGGGCACTGAAGCTTTCTTT
.	TRBD1	TRBJ2-5	TRBV19	CASSTRTGDETQYF	TGTGCCAGTAGTACAAGGACAGGGGACGAGACCCAGTACTTC
.	.	TRBJ1-1	TRBV5-1	CASSLEGPGTSEAFF	TGCGCCAGCAGCTTGGAAGGTCCCGGGACATCTGAAGCTTTCTTT
.	.	TRBJ2-1	TRBV5-1	CASSRAGAYNEQFF	TGCGCCAGCAGCAGAGCAGGGGCCTACAATGAGCAGTTCTTC
.	.	TRBJ2-1	TRBV27	CASSLSPGAERNEQFF	TGTGCCAGCAGTTTATCACCGGGGGCCGAAAGGAATGAGCAGTTCTTC